Below are 29 T cell receptor beta chains sequenced from a single sample in a study of T cell repertoires in cytomegalovirus infection. TCRdb passed the reads through MiXCR, listing each CDR3 protein once. The data hold about 920,000 distinct CDR3 sequences, with around 29% observed a single time. No antigen is known for these receptors. The sequencing used cultured CD8+ T cells from PBMCs, collected from culture after CMV antigen stimulation. The origin of the receptors is a human donor in good health (CMV status not recorded). Some clones in this sample may be carry-over from other donors' samples.

The chain employs TRBV19 and TRBJ2-7, with D perhaps assigned TRBD1 or TRBD2 (5 bases each). Germline loops: CDR1 LNHDA, CDR2 SQIVND (reference sequence). V dropped 5 bases and J dropped 4 bases, with 21 bases sitting between them. This CDR3 is 16 amino acids long. As DNA, the CDR3 is TGTGCCAGTAGTTCCGGGACCGGATTTGGAGGTTACGAGCAGTACTTC. Its translation is CASSSGTGFGGYEQYF.

CDR3 protein: CASSEVLGQPQHF. CDR3 sequence (DNA): TGTGCCAGCAGTGAAGTACTGGGGCAGCCCCAGCATTTT. The rearrangement links TRBV6-1 to TRBJ1-5, with D unresolved. Germline CDR1 reads MNHNS; CDR2 reads SASEGT. The CDR3 contains 13 residues. V dropped 1 base and J dropped 7 bases, with 8 bases sitting between them.

The chain couples TRBV7-8 to TRBJ1-6, with no clear D. This CDR3 has 14 residues. V was cut by 4 bases and J by 3 bases, with 7 bases left in between. Germline V gene lookup returns CDR1 SGHVS and CDR2 FQNEAQ. The CDR3 loop reads CASSSDFYNSPLHF. The CDR3 DNA reads as TGTGCCAGCAGCTCGGACTTCTATAATTCACCCCTCCACTTT.

This clonotype was seen more than once but under ten times. The chain links TRBV5-6 to TRBJ1-2, with D possibly being TRBD1 (5 bases). Germline CDR1 SGHDT, CDR2 YYEEEE. This CDR3 is 13 amino acids long. V gave up 4 bases and J gave up 2 bases, with 9 bases separating them. The CDR3 region is CASSKGWNYGYTF. The CDR3 region has the DNA TGTGCCAGCAGCAAGGGGTGGAACTATGGCTACACCTTC.

The chain combines TRBV5-6 with TRBJ1-1; D is unresolved. In germline, CDR1 is SGHDT, CDR2 YYEEEE. This CDR3 has 15 residues. Trimming pared 4 bases from V and 0 bases from J, leaving 13 bases between. This chain's CDR3 is CASSPEEELNTEAFF. The CDR3 coding sequence is TGTGCCAGCAGCCCGGAGGAAGAGCTGAACACTGAAGCTTTCTTT.

The chain carries TRBV5-4 and TRBJ1-2; no definite D call. Trimming pared 4 bases from V and 8 bases from J, leaving 21 bases between. The CDR3 sequence is 15 residues long. Germline V CDR1 and CDR2: SGHNT, YYREEE (reference sequence). CDR3 amino acids: CASSPPDFPPRGYTF. The CDR3 DNA sequence: TGTGCCAGCAGCCCCCCGGACTTCCCCCCGCGGGGCTACACCTTC.

The rearrangement links TRBV27 to TRBJ2-3; TRBD1 or TRBD2 may be the D gene (5 bases each). Germline V gene data show CDR1 as MNHEY and CDR2 as SMNVEV (reference sequence). V was cut by 5 bases and J by 0 bases, with 15 bases left in between. The CDR3 runs 16 residues. The CDR3 nucleotides are TGTGCCAGCAGTACCCTTGGGGGTCGTAGCACAGATACGCAGTATTTT. Translated, it gives CASSTLGGRSTDTQYF.

In this sample, this clonotype turned up many times. This sequence joins TRBV7-6 and TRBJ1-1; tentative D call: TRBD1 (5 bases). The CDR3 length is 15 residues. Germline values: CDR1 SGHVS, CDR2 FNYEAQ. V lost 3 bases to trimming and J lost 0 bases, with 11 bases between them. CDR3 in amino acids: CASSFGRDMNTEAFF. CDR3 DNA sequence: TGTGCCAGCAGCTTCGGCAGGGATATGAACACTGAAGCTTTCTTT.

This clonotype occurred many times. This chain connects TRBV7-8 to TRBJ2-1, with D perhaps TRBD2 (6 bases). V was clipped by 0 bases and J by 7 bases, with 13 bases between them. CDR1 SGHVS and CDR2 FQNEAQ come from the germline V gene. This CDR3 has 15 amino acids. Here the CDR3 DNA reads TGTGCCAGCAGCTTAGCGGTGGGGGGAGCGAATGAGCAGTTCTTC. Protein product: CASSLAVGGANEQFF.

This chain connects TRBV20-1 to TRBJ1-1; D possibly corresponds to TRBD1 (5 bases). V lost 3 bases and J lost 3, with 20 bases in between. CDR1 is DFQATT, CDR2 SNEGSKA, per germline (reference sequence). The CDR3 has 16 residues. CDR3 region: CSASKSVVGLDTEAFF. The CDR3 DNA sequence: TGCAGTGCTAGTAAATCGGTAGTGGGGCTTGACACTGAAGCTTTCTTT.

This clonotype was recorded a few times. This sequence joins TRBV11-2 and TRBJ2-7, with 13 bases fitting TRBD2. The CDR3 is 17 residues long. V lost 1 base, J lost 0 bases, and 3 bases stayed unmatched. Per the germline V gene, CDR1 is SGHAT and CDR2 is FQNNGV. CDR3 region: CASSLVTSGGLSYEQYF. CDR3 in DNA: TGTGCCAGCAGCTTAGTGACTAGCGGGGGGCTCTCCTACGAGCAGTACTTC.

To note about this clonotype: A much larger clone differs by one base, so this may be a read error. The chain employs TRBV7-8 and TRBJ2-3, with 7 bases aligning to TRBD2. The CDR3 sequence is 15 residues long. Germline V gene lookup returns CDR1 SGHVS and CDR2 FQNEAQ. CDR3 sequence: CVSSTGGTTTDTQYF. DNA for the CDR3: TGTGTCAGCAGCACCGGGGGGACTACCACAGATACGCAGTATTTT. Full variable domain (outside the CDR3, taken from reference TRBV7-8 and TRBJ2-3): GAGVSQSPRYKVAKRGQDVALRCDPISGHVSLFWYQQALGQGPEFLTYFQNEAQLDKSGLPSDRFFAERPEGSVSTLKIQRTQQEDSAVYLCVSSTGGTTTDTQYFGPGTRLTVL.

This clonotype was seen ten or more times. The gene calls are TRBV7-9 and TRBJ1-1, with D maybe TRBD1 (6 bases). Germline loops: CDR1 SEHNR, CDR2 FQNEAQ (reference sequence). The germline V and J ends were trimmed by 4 bases and 1 base, with 13 bases remaining between them. CDR3 length equals 15 residues. The CDR3 reads CASSSIPGQNTEAFF. The CDR3 DNA reads as TGTGCCAGCAGCTCGATTCCGGGACAGAACACTGAAGCTTTCTTT. The variable domain in full, with the rest retrieved from reference TRBV7-9 and TRBJ1-1, is DTGVSQNPRHKITKRGQNVTFRCDPISEHNRLYWYRQTLGQGPEFLTYFQNEAQLEKSRLLSDRFSAERPKGSFSTLEIQRTEQGDSAMYLCASSSIPGQNTEAFFGQGTRLTVV.

The chain uses TRBV15 and TRBJ1-5; possibly TRBD1 for D (5 bases). Per germline, CDR1 LNHNV and CDR2 YYDKDF (reference sequence). The V end was cut by 0 bases, the J end by 3 bases, with 12 bases between. The CDR3 has 16 amino acids. The CDR3 DNA is TGTGCCACCAGCAGAGATGGATGGGGGGTCAATCAGCCCCAGCATTTT. Translating gives CATSRDGWGVNQPQHF.

Ten or more counts support this clonotype. The chain uses TRBV7-6 and TRBJ2-7; TRBD1 is a possible D gene (5 bases). Germline V gene data show CDR1 as SGHVS and CDR2 as FNYEAQ. The CDR3 spans 13 residues. Trimming pared 6 bases from V and 2 bases from J, leaving 11 bases between. The CDR3 nucleotides are TGTGCCAGCAGTTCAGGGTTTGCCTACGAGCAGTACTTC. Residues: CASSSGFAYEQYF.

This clonotype appeared a few times. The rearrangement links TRBV6-6 to TRBJ1-3; 10 bases are shared with TRBD1. Germline V gene lookup returns CDR1 MNHNY and CDR2 SVGAGI (reference sequence). V shed 9 bases and J 5 bases; nucleotides not matched to a gene: 7. The CDR3 has 14 residues. Written as DNA, the CDR3 is TGTGCCAGTAATGACAGGGGGCTTCGAAACACCATATATTTT. Protein: CASNDRGLRNTIYF.

This clonotype was counted between two and nine times. The chain is built from TRBV19 and TRBJ1-2, with D unclear. V was shortened by 7 bases and J by 5 bases, with 20 bases between the two germline ends. The CDR3 is 15 residues long. Germline lookup yields CDR1 LNHDA and CDR2 SQIVND (reference sequence). The CDR3 here is CASTHGRSSSYGYTF. The CDR3 DNA reads TGTGCCAGTACCCACGGGAGGAGCAGCTCGTATGGCTACACCTTC.

The CDR3 loop is CASSFTTVQETQYF. Written as DNA, the CDR3 is TGTGCCAGCAGCTTTACGACAGTACAAGAGACCCAGTACTTC. The chain carries TRBV7-6 and TRBJ2-5; D possibly corresponds to TRBD1 (5 bases). This CDR3 is 14 amino acids long. V lost 3 bases, J lost 2 bases, and 10 bases lay in between. Germline V gene data show CDR1 as SGHVS and CDR2 as FNYEAQ.

This clonotype has a handful of counts. The V call is TRBV20-1, the J call TRBJ2-1, with D possibly being TRBD1 (5 bases). Germline CDR1 is DFQATT and CDR2 is SNEGSKA (reference sequence). This CDR3 comprises 15 residues. V lost 3 bases and J 2 bases, leaving 14 bases between the germline ends. The CDR3 is CSASPTVATYNEQFF. CDR3 nucleotides: TGCAGTGCTAGCCCGACAGTTGCCACCTACAATGAGCAGTTCTTC.

This clonotype was seen repeatedly, ten times or more. The rearrangement links TRBV28 to TRBJ2-5, with TRBD1 identical over 7 bases. Losses at the gene ends were 5 bases for V and 2 bases for J; bases not matched to a gene: 8. Looked up from germline, CDR1 is MDHEN and CDR2 is SYDVKM. The CDR3 length is 15 residues. In DNA form, the CDR3 reads TGTGCCAGCAGTACGAATTGGGACAGTCAAGAGACCCAGTACTTC. It codes for CASSTNWDSQETQYF.

Notes on this clonotype: One end of the junction varies from germline; a read error may be responsible. The CDR3 loop reads CACSQSAARGRNTQYF. The CDR3 nucleotides are TGCGCCTGCAGCCAGTCGGCCGCCCGTGGGAGGAATACGCAGTATTTT. The chain links TRBV4-1 to TRBJ2-3; weak D call: TRBD2 (6 bases). CDR1 and CDR2 from the germline V gene are MGHRA and YSYEKL. CDR3 length: 16 residues.

This clonotype came up a few times. V is TRBV6-1 and J is TRBJ2-2, with TRBD1 identical over 9 bases. With V trimmed by 1 base and J by 0 bases, 3 bases remained unmatched. Germline CDR1 reads MNHNS; CDR2 reads SASEGT. This CDR3 has 17 residues. The CDR3 is CASSEDRGPPNTGELFF. CDR3 sequence (DNA): TGTGCCAGCAGTGAAGACAGGGGGCCCCCGAACACCGGGGAGCTGTTTTTT.

The chain has TRBV12-3 or TRBV12-4 and TRBJ1-4; no definite D call. V was pared by 7 bases and J by 0 bases, with 12 bases between. The CDR3 loop spans 15 amino acids. For the CDR3, the DNA is TGTGCCAGCACCTCCCCGGGTGCAACTAATGAAAAACTGTTTTTT. Translated: CASTSPGATNEKLFF.

This clonotype was picked up many times. This sequence joins TRBV7-9 and TRBJ2-1, with 10 nucleotides matching TRBD2. CDR3 size: 17 residues. V was clipped by 0 bases and J by 2 bases; unmatched bases: 4. Germline CDR1 SEHNR, CDR2 FQNEAQ (reference sequence). Here the CDR3 reads CASSLAEGLATYNEQFF. For the CDR3, the DNA is TGTGCCAGCAGCTTAGCGGAGGGACTAGCGACCTACAATGAGCAGTTCTTC. The full variable domain, rest sourced from reference TRBV7-9 and TRBJ2-1, is DTGVSQNPRHKITKRGQNVTFRCDPISEHNRLYWYRQTLGQGPEFLTYFQNEAQLEKSRLLSDRFSAERPKGSFSTLEIQRTEQGDSAMYLCASSLAEGLATYNEQFFGPGTRLTVL.

This clonotype is categorized as medium-sized. The gene calls are TRBV12-3 or TRBV12-4 and TRBJ1-1; TRBD1 might be the D (6 bases). The CDR3 sequence is 17 residues long. The ends were cut back, 0 bases at V and 3 bases at J, with 17 bases in the middle. Here the CDR3 DNA reads TGTGCCAGCAGTTTAGCCCCCTACGGAAGGGGGTACACTGAAGCTTTCTTT. It specifies CASSLAPYGRGYTEAFF.

The V and J genes are TRBV9 and TRBJ1-5; 7 bases line up with TRBD1. The CDR3 loop spans 16 amino acids. The V gene's germline CDR1 is SGDLS and CDR2 YYNGEE. Trimming cost V 3 bases and J 5 bases; bases outside gene matches: 11. As DNA, the CDR3 is TGTGCCAGCAGCGCCTATGACAGGGCAGGCGATCAGCCCCAGCATTTT. It encodes CASSAYDRAGDQPQHF.

This clonotype showed up many times. The chain joins TRBV28 to TRBJ2-3; TRBD2 is a possible D gene (7 bases). The CDR3 consists of 15 residues. Germline CDR1 is MDHEN and CDR2 is SYDVKM. V shed 2 bases and J shed 4 bases, with 13 bases lying between them. DNA for the CDR3: TGTGCCAGCAGTTTAACGGGGGGCGGTTCAGATACGCAGTATTTT. It specifies CASSLTGGGSDTQYF.

The chain combines TRBV5-4 with TRBJ1-1; D gene uncertain. The V end lost 0 bases, the J end lost 8 bases, and 11 bases lay between the germline ends. CDR1 and CDR2 (germline): SGHNT, YYREEE (reference sequence). The CDR3 runs to 13 residues. The CDR3 here is CASSLGQAGEAFF. Written as DNA, the CDR3 is TGTGCCAGCAGCTTGGGCCAGGCTGGGGAAGCTTTCTTT.

CDR3 coding DNA: TGTGCCAGCAGCAACACGGGACAGGGGGCCGAATACGAGCAGTACGTC. Its translation is CASSNTGQGAEYEQYV. The J gene is TRBJ2-7, the V gene TRBV7-9; 12 bases are shared with TRBD1. From germline, CDR1 is SEHNR and CDR2 FQNEAQ (reference sequence). The CDR3 totals 16 residues. The ends lost 5 bases at V and 4 bases at J; junction bases unmatched: 9.